This T cell receptor beta chain derives from a study of blood T cells in healthy people across ages. Germline-derived CDR1 and CDR2 are DFQATT and SNEGSKA (reference sequence). Trimming pared 6 bases from V and 1 base from J, leaving 16 bases between. The CDR3 has 14 residues. The second PCR ran about 6 to 12 cycles with a sample-barcoded 5' primer and J-beta primers. Each CDR3 protein gets one entry after TCRdb re-called the 5' RACE reads with MiXCR. The table records approximately 670,000 distinct CDR3 sequences, approximately 40% of them present only once. The sample was blood. The clonotype originates from a man older than 75 in good health. V gene TRBV20-1 combines with J gene TRBJ2-7, with D maybe TRBD1 (6 bases). CDR3 bases: TGCAGTGCCCTCCGTGGGGGCGCATCCTACGAGCAGTACTTC. Its protein product is CSALRGGASYEQYF.